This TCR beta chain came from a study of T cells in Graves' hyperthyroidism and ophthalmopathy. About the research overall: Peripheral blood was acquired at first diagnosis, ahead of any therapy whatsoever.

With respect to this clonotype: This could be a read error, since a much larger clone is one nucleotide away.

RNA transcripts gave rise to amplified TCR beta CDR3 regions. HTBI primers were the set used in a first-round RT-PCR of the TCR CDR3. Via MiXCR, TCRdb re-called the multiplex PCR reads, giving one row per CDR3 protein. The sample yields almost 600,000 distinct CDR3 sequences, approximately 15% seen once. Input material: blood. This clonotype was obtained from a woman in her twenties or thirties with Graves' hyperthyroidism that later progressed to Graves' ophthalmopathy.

The CDR3 spells CASSKDRGHRPQHF. CDR3 sequence (DNA): TGTGCCAGCAGTAAAGACAGGGGACATCGGCCCCAGCATTTT. V is TRBV13 and J is TRBJ1-5; 8 bases line up with TRBD1. Germline CDR1 is PRHDT and CDR2 is FYEKMQ (reference sequence). The CDR3 is 14 amino acids. The trim removed 6 bases at V and 9 bases at J, leaving 10 bases unmatched.